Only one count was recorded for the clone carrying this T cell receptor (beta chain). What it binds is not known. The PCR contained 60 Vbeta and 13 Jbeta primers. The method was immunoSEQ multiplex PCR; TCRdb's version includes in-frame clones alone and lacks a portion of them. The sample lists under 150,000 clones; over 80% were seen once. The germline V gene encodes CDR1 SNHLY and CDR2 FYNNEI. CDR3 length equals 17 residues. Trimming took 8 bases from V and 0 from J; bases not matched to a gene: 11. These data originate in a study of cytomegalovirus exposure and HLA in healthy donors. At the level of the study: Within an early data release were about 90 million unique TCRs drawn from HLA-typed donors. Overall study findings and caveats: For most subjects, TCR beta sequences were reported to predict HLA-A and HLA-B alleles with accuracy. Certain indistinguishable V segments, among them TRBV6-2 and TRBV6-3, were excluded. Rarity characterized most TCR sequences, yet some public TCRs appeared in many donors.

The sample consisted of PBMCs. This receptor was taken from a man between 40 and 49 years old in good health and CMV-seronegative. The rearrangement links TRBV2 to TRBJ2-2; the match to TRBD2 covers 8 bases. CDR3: CASGGAAGAANTGELFF. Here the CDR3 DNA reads TGTGCCAGCGGGGGGGCAGCGGGGGCAGCGAACACCGGGGAGCTGTTTTTT.